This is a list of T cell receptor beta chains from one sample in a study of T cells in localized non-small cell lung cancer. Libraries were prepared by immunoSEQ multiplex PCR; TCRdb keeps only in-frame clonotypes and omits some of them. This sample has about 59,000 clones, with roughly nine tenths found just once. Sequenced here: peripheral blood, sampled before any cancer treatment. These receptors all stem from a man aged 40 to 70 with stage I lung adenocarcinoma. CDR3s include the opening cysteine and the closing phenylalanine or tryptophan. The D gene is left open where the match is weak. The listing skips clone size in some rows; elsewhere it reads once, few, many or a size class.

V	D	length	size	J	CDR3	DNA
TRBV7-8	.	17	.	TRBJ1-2	CASSLINLDGPGRGYTF	TGTGCCAGCAGCTTAATTAATCTGGACGGACCTGGACGGGGCTACACCTTC
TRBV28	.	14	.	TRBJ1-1	CASSFAQGHTEAFF	TGTGCCAGCAGTTTTGCCCAGGGCCACACTGAAGCTTTCTTT
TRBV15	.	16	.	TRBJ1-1	CATSRFPGLEDTEAFF	TGTGCCACCAGCAGATTCCCGGGCCTGGAAGACACTGAAGCTTTCTTT
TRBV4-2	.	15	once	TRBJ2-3	CASSQDLQDTDTQYF	TGTGCCAGCAGCCAAGATCTTCAAGACACAGATACGCAGTATTTT
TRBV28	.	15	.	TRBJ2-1	CASSPSLSGLEEQFF	TGTGCCAGCAGCCCTTCACTTTCGGGGTTAGAGGAGCAGTTCTTC
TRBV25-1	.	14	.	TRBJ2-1	CASSEVGSYNEQFF	TGTGCCAGCAGTGAAGTGGGCAGCTACAATGAGCAGTTCTTC
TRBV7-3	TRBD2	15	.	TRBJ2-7	CASSSRLAGAHEQYF	TGTGCCAGCAGCTCCCGACTAGCGGGAGCCCACGAGCAGTACTTC
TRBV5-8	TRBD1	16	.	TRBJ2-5	CASSFGTGGPQETQYF	TGTGCCAGCAGCTTCGGGACAGGGGGCCCACAAGAGACCCAGTACTTC
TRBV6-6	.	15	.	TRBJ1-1	CASRFLGGANTEAFF	TGTGCCAGCAGATTCCTAGGGGGTGCGAACACTGAAGCTTTCTTT
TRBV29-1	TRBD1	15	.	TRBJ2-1	CSVKGARGLYNEQFF	TGCAGCGTCAAAGGGGCTAGGGGGCTCTACAATGAGCAGTTCTTC
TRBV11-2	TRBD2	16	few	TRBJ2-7	CASSPRTSGVSYEQYF	TGTGCCAGCAGCCCTCGGACTAGCGGGGTCTCCTACGAGCAGTACTTC
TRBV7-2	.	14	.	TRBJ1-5	CASSSYRGNQPQHF	TGTGCCAGCAGCTCATACAGGGGCAATCAGCCCCAGCATTTT
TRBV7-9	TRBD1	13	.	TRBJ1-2	CAIPRGPNYGYTF	TGTGCCATCCCCAGGGGGCCTAACTATGGCTACACCTTC
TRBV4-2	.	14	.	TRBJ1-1	CASSHLTGNTEAFF	TGTGCCAGCAGCCATTTGACGGGGAACACTGAAGCTTTCTTT
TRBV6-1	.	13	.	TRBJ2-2	CAGKEKRSGELFF	TGTGCCGGAAAGGAGAAAAGGTCCGGGGAGCTGTTTTTT
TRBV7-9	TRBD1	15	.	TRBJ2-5	CASSLLDRGQETQYF	TGTGCCAGCAGCTTACTGGACAGGGGACAGGAGACCCAGTACTTC
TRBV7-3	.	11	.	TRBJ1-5	CAMGTPGAQHF	TGTGCCATGGGGACCCCCGGGGCCCAGCATTTT
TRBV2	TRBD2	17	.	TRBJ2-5	CASSEARAGGRIGTQYF	TGTGCCAGCAGTGAAGCGAGAGCGGGAGGGCGTATAGGGACCCAGTACTTC
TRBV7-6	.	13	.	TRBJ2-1	CASSSGSLKEQFF	TGTGCCAGCAGCTCCGGGTCCTTAAAAGAGCAGTTCTTC
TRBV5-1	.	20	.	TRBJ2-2	CASSVRTGLHFLFYTGELFF	TGCGCCAGCAGCGTGCGAACCGGCCTCCACTTCCTATTTTACACCGGGGAGCTGTTTTTT
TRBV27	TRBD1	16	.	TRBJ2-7	CASSPLPGTGIYEQYF	TGTGCCAGCAGTCCTTTACCCGGGACAGGGATCTACGAGCAGTACTTC
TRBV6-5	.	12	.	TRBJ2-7	CASSYGLVEQYF	TGTGCCAGCAGTTACGGCTTGGTCGAGCAGTACTTC
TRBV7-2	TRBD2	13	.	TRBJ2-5	CASSSGLAETQYF	TGTGCCAGCAGTTCCGGACTAGCGGAGACCCAGTACTTC
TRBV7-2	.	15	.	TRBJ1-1	CASSLGAGVGTEAFF	TGTGCCAGCAGCTTAGGGGCAGGGGTCGGCACTGAAGCTTTCTTT